This paragraph reports one T cell receptor (beta chain). The sample belongs to a study of blood T cell repertoires in COVID-19. Study at large: Donors in the United States, Italy and Spain gave samples during acute or convalescent COVID-19. From T cells, B-cell-depleted T cells, or PBMCs came the material, which was cDNA or gDNA.

Germline assignment: CDR1 SGHVS and CDR2 FQNEAQ. Trimming stripped 5 bases from V and 6 bases from J, with 5 bases between. The CDR3 is made up of 12 amino acids. Study processing details: Estimation of nucleated cell counts relied on the amplification of reference gene primers. Measured with immunoSEQ multiplex PCR; TCRdb has only the in-frame clones, and not every one. V, J and clone size derive from that table, while D and trimming were established from the DNA sequence. In the table there are nearly 200,000 clones, approximately 85% of which are singletons. This chain links TRBV7-8 with TRBJ1-6; D unresolved. The clonotype comes from a woman in her seventies with active or convalescent COVID-19. Sequenced sample: peripheral blood. CDR3 sequence: CASSLSNSPLHF. CDR3 nucleotides: TGTGCCAGCAGCCTATCTAATTCACCCCTCCACTTT.